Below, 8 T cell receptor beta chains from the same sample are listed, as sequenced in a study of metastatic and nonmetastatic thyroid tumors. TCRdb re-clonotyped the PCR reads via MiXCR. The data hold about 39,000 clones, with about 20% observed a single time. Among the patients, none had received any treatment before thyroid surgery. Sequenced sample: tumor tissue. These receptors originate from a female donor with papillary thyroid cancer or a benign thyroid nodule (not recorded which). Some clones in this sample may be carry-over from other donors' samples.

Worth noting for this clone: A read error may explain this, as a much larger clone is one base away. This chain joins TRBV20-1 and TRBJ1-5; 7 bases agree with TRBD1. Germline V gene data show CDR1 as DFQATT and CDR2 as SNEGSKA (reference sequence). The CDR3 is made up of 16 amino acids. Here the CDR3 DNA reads TGCGGTGCTAGGCCCGGGACAGATTATAGCAATCAGCCCCAGCATTTT. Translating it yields CGARPGTDYSNQPQHF.

The CDR3 DNA reads TGTGCCAGCAGTCCCCTCACTGGGGGCGTCTACAATGAGCAGTTCTTC. Amino acids: CASSPLTGGVYNEQFF. The chain recombines TRBV5-6 with TRBJ2-1; D is possibly TRBD1 (6 bases). Germline V CDR1 and CDR2: SGHDT, YYEEEE. This CDR3 is built from 16 residues. V was cut by 5 bases and J by 3 bases, with 18 bases left in between.

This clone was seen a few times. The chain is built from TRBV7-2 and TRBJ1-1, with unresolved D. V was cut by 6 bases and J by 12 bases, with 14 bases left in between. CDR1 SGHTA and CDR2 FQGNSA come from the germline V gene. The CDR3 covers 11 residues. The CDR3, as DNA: TGTGCCAGCAGATTGAGGTACCGGACTTTCTTT. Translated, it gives CASRLRYRTFF.

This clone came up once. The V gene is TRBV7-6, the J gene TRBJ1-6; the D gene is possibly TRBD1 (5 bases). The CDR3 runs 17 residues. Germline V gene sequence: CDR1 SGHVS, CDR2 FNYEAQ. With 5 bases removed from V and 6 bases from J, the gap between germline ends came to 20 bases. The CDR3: CASSPYFVGARNSPLHF. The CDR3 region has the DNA TGTGCCAGCAGCCCGTATTTCGTTGGGGCGCGTAATTCACCCCTCCACTTT.

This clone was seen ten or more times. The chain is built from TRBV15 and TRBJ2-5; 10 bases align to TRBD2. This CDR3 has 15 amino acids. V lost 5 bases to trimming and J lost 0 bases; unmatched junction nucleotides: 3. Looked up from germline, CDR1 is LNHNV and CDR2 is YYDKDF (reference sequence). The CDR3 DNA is TGTGCCACCAGCCCGGGGACTAGCGACCAAGAGACCCAGTACTTC. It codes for CATSPGTSDQETQYF.

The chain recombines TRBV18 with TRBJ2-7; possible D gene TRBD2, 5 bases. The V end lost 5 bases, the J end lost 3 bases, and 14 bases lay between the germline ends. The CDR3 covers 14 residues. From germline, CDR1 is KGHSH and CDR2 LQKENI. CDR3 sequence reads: CASSKEAPHYEQYF. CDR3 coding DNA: TGTGCCAGCTCAAAGGAGGCACCGCACTACGAGCAGTACTTC.

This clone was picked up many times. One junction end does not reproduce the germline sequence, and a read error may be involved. Written as DNA, the CDR3 is TGTGCCAGCAGTTTACCAGGAGGGCCCCTTCAGCAGCACTTC. Protein: CASSLPGGPLQQHF. The chain carries TRBV28 and TRBJ2-7, with a possible D match to TRBD2 (6 bases). Germline CDR1 is MDHEN and CDR2 is SYDVKM. The CDR3 extends over 14 amino acids.

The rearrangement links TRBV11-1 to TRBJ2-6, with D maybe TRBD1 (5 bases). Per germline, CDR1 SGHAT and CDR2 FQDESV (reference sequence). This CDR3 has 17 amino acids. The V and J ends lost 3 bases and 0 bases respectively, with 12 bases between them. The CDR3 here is CASSFERQSSGANVLTF. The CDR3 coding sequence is TGTGCCAGCAGCTTTGAGCGACAGAGCTCTGGGGCCAACGTCCTGACTTTC.